Each of the 2 T cell receptor beta chains below was sequenced from the same sample in a study of glioma-infiltrating T cells. Using RNA template, CDR3s of TCR alpha and beta were amplified with iRepertoire arm-PCR. TCRdb analysed the multiplex PCR reads with MiXCR anew, one entry per CDR3 protein. This sample has tens of thousands of distinct CDR3 sequences, with around 37% found just once. Specimen: glioma tissue, nonneoplastic brain tissue, or PBMCs (not recorded which). The receptors derive from a human donor with low-grade glioma or glioblastoma, undergoing nonglioma brain surgery, or in good health (not recorded which).

About this clonotype: Possible read error: a much larger clone is one base away. The chain carries TRBV5-1 and TRBJ2-7, with TRBD1 matching over 7 bases. CDR1 SGHRS and CDR2 YFSETQ come from the germline V gene. This CDR3 has 15 amino acids. The V and J ends lost 4 bases and 4 bases, in that order; junction bases with no gene match: 11. The CDR3 spells CASSLRGRNWYEQYF. The CDR3 coding sequence is TGCGCCAGCAGCCTGAGGGGGCGTAATTGGTACGAGCAGTACTTC.

The chain is built from TRBV6-2 or TRBV6-3 and TRBJ2-7, with 9 bases fitting TRBD1. The CDR3 is 13 amino acids. CDR1 is MNHEY, CDR2 SVGEGT, per germline. With 3 bases clipped from V and 10 bases from J, the junction kept 7 bases outside the gene matches. CDR3 nucleotide sequence: TGTGCCAGCAGTTATGGGACAGGGATAGCCCAGTACTTC. It translates to CASSYGTGIAQYF.